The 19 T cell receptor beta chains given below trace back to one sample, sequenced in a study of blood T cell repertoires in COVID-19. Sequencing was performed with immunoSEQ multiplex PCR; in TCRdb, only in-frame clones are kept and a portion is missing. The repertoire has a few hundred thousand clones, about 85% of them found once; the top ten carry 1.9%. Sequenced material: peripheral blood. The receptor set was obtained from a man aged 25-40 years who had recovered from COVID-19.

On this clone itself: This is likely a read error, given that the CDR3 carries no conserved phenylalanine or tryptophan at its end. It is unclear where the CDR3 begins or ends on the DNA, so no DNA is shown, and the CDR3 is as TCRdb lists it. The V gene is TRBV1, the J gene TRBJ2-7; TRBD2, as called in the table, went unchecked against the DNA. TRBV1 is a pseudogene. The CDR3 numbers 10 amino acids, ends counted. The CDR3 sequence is CTSRRVASCD.

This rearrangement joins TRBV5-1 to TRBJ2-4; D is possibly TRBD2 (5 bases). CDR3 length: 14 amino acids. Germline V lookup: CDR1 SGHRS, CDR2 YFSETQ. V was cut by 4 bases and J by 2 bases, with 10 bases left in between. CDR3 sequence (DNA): TGCGCCAGCAGCCTAACCGGGACCAAAAACATTCAGTACTTC. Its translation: CASSLTGTKNIQYF.

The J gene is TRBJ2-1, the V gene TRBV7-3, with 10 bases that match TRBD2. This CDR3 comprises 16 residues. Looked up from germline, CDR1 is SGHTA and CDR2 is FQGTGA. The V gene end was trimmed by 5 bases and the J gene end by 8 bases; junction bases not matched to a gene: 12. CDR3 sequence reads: CASSTRPAGGLDEQFF. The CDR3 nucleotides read TGTGCCAGCAGCACGAGGCCAGCGGGGGGGCTGGATGAGCAGTTCTTC.

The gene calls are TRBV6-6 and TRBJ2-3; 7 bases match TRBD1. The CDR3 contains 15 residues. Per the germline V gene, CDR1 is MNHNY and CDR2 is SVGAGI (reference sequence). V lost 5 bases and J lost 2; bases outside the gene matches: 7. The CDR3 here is CASSRGGPVTDTQYF. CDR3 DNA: TGTGCCAGCAGTAGAGGGGGCCCTGTCACAGATACGCAGTATTTT.

The CDR3 nucleotides read TGCGCCAGCAGCCCCCGGCTAGCGGGGGTCTCAGAGACCCAGTACTTC. Amino acid sequence: CASSPRLAGVSETQYF. The chain employs TRBV5-1 and TRBJ2-5, with 10 bases fitting TRBD2. V lost 4 bases, J lost 4 bases, and 10 bases stayed unmatched. The germline CDR1 and CDR2 sequences are SGHRS and YFSETQ. The CDR3 sequence is 16 residues long.

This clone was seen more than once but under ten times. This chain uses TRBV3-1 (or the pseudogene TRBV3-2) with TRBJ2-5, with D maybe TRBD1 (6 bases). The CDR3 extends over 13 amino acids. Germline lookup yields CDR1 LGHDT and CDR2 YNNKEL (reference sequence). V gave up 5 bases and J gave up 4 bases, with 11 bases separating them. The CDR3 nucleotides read TGTGCCAGCAGCTCCTTAGGGGGAGAGACCCAGTACTTC. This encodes CASSSLGGETQYF.

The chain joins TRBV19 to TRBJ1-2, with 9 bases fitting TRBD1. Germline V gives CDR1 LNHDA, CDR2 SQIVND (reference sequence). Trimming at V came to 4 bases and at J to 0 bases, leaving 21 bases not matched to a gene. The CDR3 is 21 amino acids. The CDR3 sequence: CASSRDRAGGKGFKANYGYTF. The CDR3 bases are TGTGCCAGTAGTAGGGACAGGGCTGGCGGCAAAGGATTTAAAGCTAACTATGGCTACACCTTC.

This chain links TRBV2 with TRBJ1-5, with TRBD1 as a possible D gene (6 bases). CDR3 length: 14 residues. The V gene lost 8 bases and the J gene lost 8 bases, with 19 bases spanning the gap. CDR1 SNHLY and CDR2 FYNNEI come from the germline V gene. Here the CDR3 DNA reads TGTGCCAGCTCCCTTAAACAGGGACGGGAGCCCCAGCATTTT. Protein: CASSLKQGREPQHF.

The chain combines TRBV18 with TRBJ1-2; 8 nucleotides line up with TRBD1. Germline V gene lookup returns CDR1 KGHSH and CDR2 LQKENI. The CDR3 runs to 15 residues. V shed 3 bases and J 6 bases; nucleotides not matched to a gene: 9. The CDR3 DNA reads TGTGCCAGCTCACCGAATGGACAGGGAGGAGATGGCTACACCTTC. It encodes CASSPNGQGGDGYTF. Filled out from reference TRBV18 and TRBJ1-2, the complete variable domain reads NAGVMQNPRHLVRRRGQEARLRCSPMKGHSHVYWYRQLPEEGLKFMVYLQKENIIDESGMPKERFSAEFPKEGPSILRIQQVVRGDSAAYFCASSPNGQGGDGYTFGSGTRLTVV.

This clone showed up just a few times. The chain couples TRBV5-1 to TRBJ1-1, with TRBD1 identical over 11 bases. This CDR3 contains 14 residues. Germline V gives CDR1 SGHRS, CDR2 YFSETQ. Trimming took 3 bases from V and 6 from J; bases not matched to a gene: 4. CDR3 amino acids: CASSWTGGRAEAFF. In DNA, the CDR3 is TGCGCCAGCAGCTGGACAGGGGGCCGGGCTGAAGCTTTCTTT.

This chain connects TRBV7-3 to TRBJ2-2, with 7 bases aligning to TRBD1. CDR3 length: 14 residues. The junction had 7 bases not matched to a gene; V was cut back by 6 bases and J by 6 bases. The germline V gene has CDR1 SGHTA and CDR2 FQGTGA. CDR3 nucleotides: TGTGCCAGCAGTCCACAGGGGCAGGCCGGGGAGCTGTTTTTT. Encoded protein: CASSPQGQAGELFF.

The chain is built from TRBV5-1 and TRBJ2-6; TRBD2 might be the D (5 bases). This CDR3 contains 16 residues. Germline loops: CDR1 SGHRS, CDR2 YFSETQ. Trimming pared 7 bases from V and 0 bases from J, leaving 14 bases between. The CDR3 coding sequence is TGCGCCAGCCATTCAGGACTCAGCTCTGGGGCCAACGTCCTGACTTTC. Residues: CASHSGLSSGANVLTF.

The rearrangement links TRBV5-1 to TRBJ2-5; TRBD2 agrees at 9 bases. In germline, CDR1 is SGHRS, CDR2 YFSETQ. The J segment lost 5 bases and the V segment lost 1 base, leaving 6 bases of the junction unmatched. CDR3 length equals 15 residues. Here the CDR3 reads CASSLLAGGPETQYF. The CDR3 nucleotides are TGCGCCAGCAGCTTGCTGGCGGGGGGGCCTGAGACCCAGTACTTC.

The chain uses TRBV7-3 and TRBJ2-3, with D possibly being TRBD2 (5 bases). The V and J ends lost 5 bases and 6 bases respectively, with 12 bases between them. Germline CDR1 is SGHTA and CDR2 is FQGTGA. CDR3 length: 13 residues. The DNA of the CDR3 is TGTGCCAGCAGCGAAAGACGAGGGGATACGCAGTATTTT. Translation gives CASSERRGDTQYF.

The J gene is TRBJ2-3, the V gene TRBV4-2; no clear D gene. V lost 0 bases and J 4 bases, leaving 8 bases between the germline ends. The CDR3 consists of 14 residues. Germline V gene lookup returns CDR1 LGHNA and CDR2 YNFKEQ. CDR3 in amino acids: CASSQDQRPDTQYF. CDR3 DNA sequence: TGTGCCAGCAGCCAAGATCAGCGTCCAGATACGCAGTATTTT.

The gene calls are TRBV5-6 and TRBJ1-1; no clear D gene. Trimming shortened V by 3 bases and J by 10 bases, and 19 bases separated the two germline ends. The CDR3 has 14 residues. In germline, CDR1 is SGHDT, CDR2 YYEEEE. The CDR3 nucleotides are TGTGCCAGCAGCTGGTCGGTTTTGGGCCAGATAGCTTTCTTT. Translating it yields CASSWSVLGQIAFF.

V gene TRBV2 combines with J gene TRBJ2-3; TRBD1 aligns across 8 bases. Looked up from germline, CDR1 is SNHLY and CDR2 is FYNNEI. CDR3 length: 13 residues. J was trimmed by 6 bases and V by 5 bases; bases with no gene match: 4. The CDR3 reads CASSQGAQDTQYF. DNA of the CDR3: TGTGCCAGCAGTCAGGGGGCACAGGATACGCAGTATTTT. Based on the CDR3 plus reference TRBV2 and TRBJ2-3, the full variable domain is EPEVTQTPSHQVTQMGQEVILRCVPISNHLYFYWYRQILGQKVEFLVSFYNNEISEKSEIFDDQFSVERPDGSNFTLKIRSTKLEDSAMYFCASSQGAQDTQYFGPGTRLTVL.

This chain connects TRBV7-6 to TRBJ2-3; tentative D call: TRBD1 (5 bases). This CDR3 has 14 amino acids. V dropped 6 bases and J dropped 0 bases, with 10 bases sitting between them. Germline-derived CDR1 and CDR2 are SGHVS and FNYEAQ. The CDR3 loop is CASRQDPSTDTQYF. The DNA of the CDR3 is TGTGCCAGCAGACAGGACCCTAGCACAGATACGCAGTATTTT.

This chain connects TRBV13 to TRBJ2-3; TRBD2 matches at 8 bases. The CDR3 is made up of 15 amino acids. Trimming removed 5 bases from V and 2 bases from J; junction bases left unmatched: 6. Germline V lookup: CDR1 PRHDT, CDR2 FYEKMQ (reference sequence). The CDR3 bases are TGTGCCAGCAGCAGATGGACTAGCCCCACAGATACGCAGTATTTT. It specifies CASSRWTSPTDTQYF.